These 29 T cell receptor beta chains originate from one sample sequenced in a study of cytomegalovirus exposure and HLA in healthy donors. This PCR relied on a set of 60 Vbeta primers and 13 Jbeta primers. The assay was immunoSEQ multiplex PCR, and TCRdb's table has in-frame clones only and misses some. The sample holds some 160,000 clones, around 72% seen once. Sample: PBMCs. The receptors shown here come from a woman between 40 and 55 years old in good health and CMV-seropositive.

In its sample, this clone was seen once. V gene TRBV19 combines with J gene TRBJ2-3; 9 positions match TRBD2. In germline, CDR1 is LNHDA, CDR2 SQIVND (reference sequence). Trimming removed 3 bases from V and 6 bases from J; junction bases left unmatched: 10. CDR3 size: 16 residues. This CDR3 is CASSIAIAGALDTQYF. For the CDR3, the DNA is TGTGCCAGTAGTATTGCGATAGCGGGGGCCCTTGATACGCAGTATTTT.

V usage is TRBV18 and J usage is TRBJ1-4, with unresolved D. Germline V CDR1 and CDR2: KGHSH, LQKENI. The V gene lost 2 bases and the J gene lost 0 bases, with 10 bases spanning the gap. The CDR3 has 16 amino acids. CDR3 nucleotide sequence: TGTGCCAGCTCACCAGGTGGCGGCCCAACTAATGAAAAACTGTTTTTT. This gives the protein CASSPGGGPTNEKLFF.

Only a few counts were recorded for this clone. This rearrangement joins TRBV30 to TRBJ1-6; D gene uncertain. Per the germline V gene, CDR1 is GTSNPN and CDR2 is SVGIG (reference sequence). This CDR3 contains 14 residues. V shed 2 bases and J shed 15 bases, with 20 bases lying between them. This CDR3 is CAWSFARSPHLLHF. Here the CDR3 DNA reads TGTGCCTGGAGTTTCGCAAGATCCCCACACCTCCTCCACTTT.

The chain couples TRBV11-2 to TRBJ2-7; TRBD1 matches 9 bases. The CDR3 extends over 14 amino acids. Germline CDR1 is SGHAT and CDR2 is FQNNGV. V was clipped by 3 bases and J by 7 bases; unmatched bases: 7. CDR3 loop: CASSLWTGAQEQYF. For the CDR3, the DNA is TGTGCCAGCAGCTTGTGGACAGGGGCCCAGGAGCAGTACTTC.

V and J are TRBV6-1 and TRBJ1-1, with a tentative D call TRBD1 (5 bases). Trimming stripped 3 bases from V and 5 bases from J, with 16 bases between. Germline V CDR1 and CDR2: MNHNS, SASEGT. The length of the CDR3 is 15 residues. The CDR3 coding sequence is TGTGCCAGCAGTGACTTCAGGGCCTTTAAGACTGAAGCTTTCTTT. This encodes CASSDFRAFKTEAFF.

This clone was seen only a few times. One end of the junction is discordant with germline, which a read error may explain. V usage is TRBV7-8 and J usage is TRBJ2-2; 9 bases map to TRBD1. This CDR3 has 17 residues. The germline CDR1 and CDR2 sequences are SGHVS and FQNEAQ. The CDR3, as DNA: TGTGCCAGCAGCTTGATTGGTGGACAGGGGAACCCCGGGGAGCTGTTTTTT. Translation gives CASSLIGGQGNPGELFF.

The chain recombines TRBV30 with TRBJ1-4; D gene ambiguous. The germline V gene encodes CDR1 GTSNPN and CDR2 SVGIG (reference sequence). V gave up 1 base and J gave up 3 bases, with 12 bases separating them. This CDR3 has 15 amino acids. The CDR3 sequence is CAWSAQAPPNEKLFF. The CDR3 region has the DNA TGTGCCTGGAGTGCGCAAGCTCCTCCTAATGAAAAACTGTTTTTT.

The V and J genes are TRBV28 and TRBJ1-3; the D gene is possibly TRBD1 (5 bases). Germline V gene sequence: CDR1 MDHEN, CDR2 SYDVKM. This CDR3 region has 17 residues. V was trimmed by 2 bases and J by 1 base, leaving 15 bases between them. CDR3 amino acids: CASSLIMGPGSGNTIYF. CDR3 DNA sequence: TGTGCCAGCAGTTTAATCATGGGGCCAGGGTCTGGAAACACCATATATTTT.

The chain employs TRBV5-4 and TRBJ1-2; no clear D gene. Germline CDR1 SGHNT, CDR2 YYREEE (reference sequence). Trimming pared 0 bases from V and 5 bases from J, leaving 5 bases between. The CDR3 runs 12 residues. In nucleotides, the CDR3 is TGTGCCAGCAGCTTGGAGCTATATGGCTACACCTTC. It encodes CASSLELYGYTF.

This chain joins TRBV19 and TRBJ2-1, with a possible D match to TRBD2 (6 bases). Per the germline V gene, CDR1 is LNHDA and CDR2 is SQIVND (reference sequence). This CDR3 region has 14 residues. Trimming left V 7 bases short and J 6 bases short, with 16 bases between. In DNA, the CDR3 is TGTGCCAGTAAGGAGGGACCGACTTTCAATGAGCAGTTCTTC. Residues: CASKEGPTFNEQFF.

The rearrangement joins TRBV19 to TRBJ1-2; TRBD1 matches at 7 bases. Per germline, CDR1 LNHDA and CDR2 SQIVND (reference sequence). This CDR3 contains 17 residues. V shed 3 bases, J shed 2 bases, and the junction held 12 bases outside the gene matches. The CDR3: CASSMPLTGFLNYGYTF. In DNA form, the CDR3 reads TGTGCCAGTAGTATGCCCTTGACAGGGTTTCTAAACTATGGCTACACCTTC.

This chain connects TRBV5-4 to TRBJ2-5, with D possibly TRBD1 on 8 matching bases. There are 15 residues in the CDR3. Germline loops: CDR1 SGHNT, CDR2 YYREEE (reference sequence). Trimming left V 0 bases short and J 7 bases short, with 16 bases between. For the CDR3, the DNA is TGTGCCAGCAGCTTGGGGGGAGGGACAGGAGGGACCCAGTACTTC. Its protein product is CASSLGGGTGGTQYF. Using reference TRBV5-4 and TRBJ2-5 for the parts outside the CDR3, the full variable domain is ETGVTQSPTHLIKTRGQQVTLRCSSQSGHNTVSWYQQALGQGPQFIFQYYREEENGRGNFPPRFSGLQFPNYSSELNVNALELDDSALYLCASSLGGGTGGTQYFGPGTRLLVL.

V is TRBV10-1 and J is TRBJ2-5; D is possibly TRBD1 (6 bases). Germline loops: CDR1 WNHNN, CDR2 SYGVQD (reference sequence). The CDR3 runs 15 residues. V was clipped by 6 bases and J by 2 bases, with 16 bases between them. The CDR3 sequence is CASRFKGGSQETQYF. CDR3 sequence (DNA): TGCGCCAGCAGATTCAAAGGGGGATCGCAAGAGACCCAGTACTTC.

V usage is TRBV2 and J usage is TRBJ2-1; TRBD2 agrees at 9 bases. The CDR3 extends over 16 amino acids. V was pared by 4 bases and J by 6 bases, with 10 bases of the junction left unmatched. Germline V CDR1 and CDR2: SNHLY, FYNNEI. CDR3 nucleotide sequence: TGTGCCAGCAGTGCCCCCGGGACTAGCATAGGCAATGAGCAGTTCTTC. Translated: CASSAPGTSIGNEQFF.

The rearrangement uses TRBV28 and TRBJ1-2; D call uncertain. The germline CDR1 and CDR2 sequences are MDHEN and SYDVKM. V was shortened by 3 bases and J by 1 base, with 12 bases between the two germline ends. This CDR3 has 15 amino acids. The CDR3 DNA is TGTGCCAGCAGTTTGGCGTTGAGGGATAACTATGGCTACACCTTC. Its protein is CASSLALRDNYGYTF.

This clone was detected only a few times. The CDR3 coding sequence is TGTGCCAGCAGTCGGGGGTTAGGCTATGGCTACACCTTC. This translates into CASSRGLGYGYTF. V gene TRBV6-4 combines with J gene TRBJ1-2; weak D call: TRBD1 (5 bases). The CDR3 covers 13 residues. CDR1 is MRHNA, CDR2 SNTAGT, per germline. The germline V and J ends were trimmed by 5 bases and 4 bases, with 11 bases remaining between them.

V and J are TRBV5-4 and TRBJ1-1; unclear D gene. V dropped 0 bases and J dropped 1 base, with 4 bases sitting between them. This CDR3 contains 13 residues. The germline CDR1 and CDR2 sequences are SGHNT and YYREEE (reference sequence). CDR3 protein: CASSLARNTEAFF. The DNA of the CDR3 is TGTGCCAGCAGCTTGGCCAGGAACACTGAAGCTTTCTTT.

This rearrangement joins TRBV2 to TRBJ2-2; D not certain. The CDR3 loop spans 13 amino acids. Germline values: CDR1 SNHLY, CDR2 FYNNEI. V was cut by 2 bases and J by 6 bases, with 7 bases left in between. CDR3 residues: CASSERQAGELFF. CDR3 nucleotides: TGTGCCAGCAGTGAACGCCAGGCCGGGGAGCTGTTTTTT.

The chain has TRBV6-1 and TRBJ1-3; 7 bases align to TRBD1. Germline-derived CDR1 and CDR2 are MNHNS and SASEGT. CDR3 size: 16 residues. Losses at the gene ends were 4 bases for V and 2 bases for J; bases not matched to a gene: 8. The CDR3 is CASSGTTGFPGNTIYF. The CDR3 DNA reads TGTGCCAGCAGTGGGACGACAGGGTTCCCTGGAAACACCATATATTTT.

The chain is built from TRBV7-8 and TRBJ1-5; 9 bases match TRBD1. The germline gives CDR1 SGHVS, CDR2 FQNEAQ. The length of the CDR3 is 16 residues. The J segment lost 7 bases and the V segment lost 5 bases, leaving 12 bases of the junction unmatched. The CDR3 sequence: CASSLRDRVEGQPQHF. DNA of the CDR3: TGTGCCAGCAGCCTCCGGGACAGGGTCGAAGGACAGCCCCAGCATTTT.

This rearrangement joins TRBV5-4 to TRBJ1-2; D is perhaps TRBD1 (6 bases). Germline loops: CDR1 SGHNT, CDR2 YYREEE (reference sequence). This CDR3 contains 12 residues. V lost 4 bases to trimming and J lost 8 bases, with 12 bases between them. The CDR3 DNA is TGTGCCAGCAGCGAGGGACAAGGAGGCTACACCTTC. Translated, it gives CASSEGQGGYTF.

J is TRBJ2-1 and V is TRBV29-1, with 16 bases matching TRBD2. CDR3 size: 15 residues. After removal of 5 bases from V and 10 bases from J, the junction contained 8 bases not matched to a gene. Germline V gives CDR1 SQVTM, CDR2 ANQGSEA. The CDR3 DNA follows: TGCAGCGTTCGCGGGACTAGCGGGGGGGCCGTAGAGCAGTTCTTC. Translated, it gives CSVRGTSGGAVEQFF.

The V gene is TRBV7-9, the J gene TRBJ2-1; 9 nucleotides match TRBD2. With V trimmed by 6 bases and J by 6 bases, 6 bases remained unmatched. The CDR3 is 14 residues long. Germline lookup yields CDR1 SEHNR and CDR2 FQNEAQ (reference sequence). CDR3 amino acids: CASSGSGGGNEQFF. The CDR3 DNA sequence: TGTGCCAGCAGTGGTAGCGGGGGTGGCAATGAGCAGTTCTTC.

Concerning this clone itself: At one end the junction does not follow the germline gene, possibly because of a read error. The chain is built from TRBV29-1 and TRBJ2-3; 7 positions match TRBD1. From germline, CDR1 is SQVTM and CDR2 ANQGSEA. The CDR3 spans 15 residues. CDR3 DNA sequence: TGCAGCGTTGGGTCACAGGGGTGGGGCACAGATATGCAGTATTTT. It translates to CSVGSQGWGTDMQYF.

CDR3 sequence: CASSQTGALPFF. As DNA, the CDR3 is TGTGCCAGCAGCCAAACAGGGGCCCTCCCGTTCTTC. The chain has TRBV9 and TRBJ2-1, with 7 bases aligning to TRBD1. Germline CDR1 is SGDLS and CDR2 is YYNGEE. J gave up 15 bases and V 4 bases, and 10 bases lay outside the gene matches. This CDR3 is built from 12 residues.

The CDR3 region is CASKRGLNEQFF. Written as DNA, the CDR3 is TGTGCCAGCAAGAGGGGGCTGAATGAGCAGTTCTTC. This sequence joins TRBV6-5 and TRBJ2-1; 7 bases agree with TRBD1. Germline V gives CDR1 MNHEY, CDR2 SVGAGI. The CDR3 extends over 12 amino acids. After removal of 7 bases from V and 7 bases from J, the junction contained 4 bases not matched to a gene.

V is TRBV28 and J is TRBJ1-2, with 8 bases fitting TRBD1. Germline CDR1 and CDR2: MDHEN and SYDVKM. The CDR3 runs to 14 residues. The V and J ends lost 5 bases and 2 bases, in that order; junction bases with no gene match: 4. The CDR3 loop is CASSPGTGNYGYTF. CDR3 nucleotides: TGTGCCAGCAGTCCCGGGACAGGCAACTATGGCTACACCTTC.

The chain has TRBV28 and TRBJ2-3; D perhaps matches TRBD1 (6 bases). Germline V gene lookup returns CDR1 MDHEN and CDR2 SYDVKM. Trimming removed 2 bases from V and 0 bases from J, with 9 bases in between. CDR3 length equals 15 residues. This CDR3 reads CASSLTGQSTDTQYF. CDR3 sequence (DNA): TGTGCCAGCAGTTTAACAGGGCAAAGCACAGATACGCAGTATTTT.

The V and J genes are TRBV6-1 and TRBJ1-5; D perhaps matches TRBD1 (6 bases). V lost 6 bases to trimming and J lost 4 bases, with 16 bases between them. The germline gives CDR1 MNHNS, CDR2 SASEGT. CDR3 length: 15 amino acids. The CDR3 protein is CASRFRGSSNQPQHF. In DNA form, the CDR3 reads TGTGCCAGCAGATTCAGGGGAAGTTCGAATCAGCCCCAGCATTTT.